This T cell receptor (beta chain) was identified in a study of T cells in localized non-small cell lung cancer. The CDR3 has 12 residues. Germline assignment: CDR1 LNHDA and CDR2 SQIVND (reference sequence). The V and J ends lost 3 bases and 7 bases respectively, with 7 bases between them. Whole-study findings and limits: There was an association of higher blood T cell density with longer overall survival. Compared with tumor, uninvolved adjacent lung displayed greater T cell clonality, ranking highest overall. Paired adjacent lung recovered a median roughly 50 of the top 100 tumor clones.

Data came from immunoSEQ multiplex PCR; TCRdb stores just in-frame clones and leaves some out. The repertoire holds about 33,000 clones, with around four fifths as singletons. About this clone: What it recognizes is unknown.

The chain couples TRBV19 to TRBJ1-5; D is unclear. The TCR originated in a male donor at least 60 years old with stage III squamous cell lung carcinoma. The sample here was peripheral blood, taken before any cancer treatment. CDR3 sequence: CASSIQQQPQHF. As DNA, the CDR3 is TGTGCCAGTAGTATTCAACAGCAGCCCCAGCATTTT.